Listed below are T cell receptor beta chains from one sample, sequenced in a study of cytomegalovirus exposure and HLA in healthy donors. Clones were sequenced by immunoSEQ multiplex PCR, and TCRdb holds only the in-frame ones, with some missing. The data contain 85,000 to 95,000 clones, about 96% of them singletons. The specimen sequenced was PBMCs. The receptors were sampled from a man in his late teens or twenties in good health and CMV-seronegative. Both conserved end residues are part of each CDR3. The D gene is left open where the match is weak. Clone size is shown for a subset of rows, as once, few, many or a class of expanded clone.

cdr3_nt,cdr3_aa,v_call,clone_size,d_call,j_call
TGTGCCAGCGGGAGGGCCAATGAGCAGTTCTTC,CASGRANEQFF,TRBV28,-,TRBD2,TRBJ2-1
TGTGCCAGCAGTCGGGGTGGGAACACTGAAGCTTTCTTT,CASSRGGNTEAFF,TRBV6-1,-,-,TRBJ1-1
TGTGCCTGGAGTCCCACACCGGGTCCCAGGGGTGGAAACACCATATATTTT,CAWSPTPGPRGGNTIYF,TRBV30,-,-,TRBJ1-3
TGTGCCAGCAGCTTATATGGACTGGCCGATACGCAGTATTTT,CASSLYGLADTQYF,TRBV7-3,-,-,TRBJ2-3
TGTGCCACCAGCAGAGAACTAGCGGGAGGGCCCGAGGATACGCAGTATTTT,CATSRELAGGPEDTQYF,TRBV15,-,TRBD2,TRBJ2-3
TGTGCCAGCAGCTTCGGGATCATGACGCTCCAGCATTTT,CASSFGIMTLQHF,TRBV5-8,-,-,TRBJ1-5
TGTGCCAGCACGCCCGCCAGACTAGCCCTACCCGGGGAGCTGTTTTTT,CASTPARLALPGELFF,TRBV5-6,once,TRBD2,TRBJ2-2
TGTGCCAGCACCAACCAGGGGAGTGTGGCCCAGTACTTC,CASTNQGSVAQYF,TRBV6-6,once,-,TRBJ2-5
TGTGCCAGCAGTTACGGGTGGGGCGAGACCCAGTACTTC,CASSYGWGETQYF,TRBV6-5,-,-,TRBJ2-5
TGTGCCAGCAGCTTGAAACAGCTAGCCAAAAACATTCAGTACTTC,CASSLKQLAKNIQYF,TRBV5-6,-,-,TRBJ2-4
TGTGCCAGCAGCGGAGTAACGGCAGATACGCAGTATTTT,CASSGVTADTQYF,TRBV9,-,-,TRBJ2-3
TGTGCCAGCAGCTCCTGGGGGGGCACTGAAGCTTTCTTT,CASSSWGGTEAFF,TRBV5-5,-,-,TRBJ1-1
TGTGCCAGCAGCTTACAGGGCGGCAGAGGCGAAAAACTGTTTTTT,CASSLQGGRGEKLFF,TRBV11-2,-,-,TRBJ1-4
TGTGCCAGCAGCGTAGAGATTGGGCCCGACTACAATGAGCAGTTCTTC,CASSVEIGPDYNEQFF,TRBV9,-,-,TRBJ2-1
TGTGCCAGCTCACAAACCCGGGACCAAGAGACCCAGTACTTC,CASSQTRDQETQYF,TRBV18,-,-,TRBJ2-5
TGTGCCAGCAGTATGGACTTTTCTCAGCCCCAGCATTTT,CASSMDFSQPQHF,TRBV6-5,-,-,TRBJ1-5
TGTGCCTGGAGCTCAGGACAGCATGGCTACACCTTC,CAWSSGQHGYTF,TRBV30,-,-,TRBJ1-2
TGTGCCAGCAGCGTAGACGGGGGGGCGCAGCGCGATGGCTACACCTTC,CASSVDGGAQRDGYTF,TRBV9,-,-,TRBJ1-2
TGTGCTAGTCAACGGGAGAAAGACACCGGGGAGCTGTTTTTT,CASQREKDTGELFF,TRBV12-5,-,-,TRBJ2-2
TGTGCCAGTACCGGCTGGAGGACTAGCGGAACCTACGAGCAGTACTTC,CASTGWRTSGTYEQYF,TRBV19,-,TRBD2,TRBJ2-7
TGCGCCAGCAGCGCGGCCGAATCGCACTATCCCCAGCATTTT,CASSAAESHYPQHF,TRBV4-1,-,-,TRBJ1-5
TGCGCCAGCAGCCGTGGACAGTTGGATACGCAGTATTTT,CASSRGQLDTQYF,TRBV4-3,-,-,TRBJ2-3
TGTGCCATCAGTGGGGACAGGGGAAACAATCAGCCCCAGCATTTT,CAISGDRGNNQPQHF,TRBV10-3,-,TRBD1,TRBJ1-5
TGTGCCAGCAGTGAACCCAGGACAGGGGGGACCGGGGAGCTGTTTTTT,CASSEPRTGGTGELFF,TRBV25-1,once,TRBD1,TRBJ2-2
TGTGCCAGCAGTAAAGGGACTAGCGGGAGGAGATGGGGCGAGCAGTACTTC,CASSKGTSGRRWGEQYF,TRBV6-1,-,TRBD2,TRBJ2-7
TGCGCCAGCAGTGTTAACAGACAAGAGACCCAGTACTTC,CASSVNRQETQYF,TRBV10-1,-,-,TRBJ2-5
TGTGCCAGCTCACCCGAGACAGGGGGCTATGGCTACACCTTC,CASSPETGGYGYTF,TRBV18,-,TRBD1,TRBJ1-2
TGTGCCAGCAGCTTCGGGGGGACCAACGTCCTGACTTTC,CASSFGGTNVLTF,TRBV11-3,-,TRBD2,TRBJ2-6
TGTGCCAGCAGGGCACCGGGACTAGGGACCACCGGGGAGCTGTTTTTT,CASRAPGLGTTGELFF,TRBV7-2,once,TRBD2,TRBJ2-2
TGTGCCAGCAGGATACCGCTGCCGGGGGACGGAGAGGATGGCTACACCTTC,CASRIPLPGDGEDGYTF,TRBV28,-,-,TRBJ1-2
TGTGCCAGCAGCCAAGATATAGGACTAGCGGGCAACTTC,CASSQDIGLAGNF,TRBV4-2,-,TRBD2,TRBJ2-7
TGTGCCAGTAGTACCCGACAGGGGGCCACCTACGAGCAGTACTTC,CASSTRQGATYEQYF,TRBV19,-,TRBD1,TRBJ2-7
TGCAGCGTTGCGACCGGCGGCCGGAACACTGAAGCTTTCTTT,CSVATGGRNTEAFF,TRBV29-1,-,-,TRBJ1-1
TGTGCCAGTAGTATAAACAGGGCTAGAGCAACTAACTATGGCTACACCTTC,CASSINRARATNYGYTF,TRBV19,-,-,TRBJ1-2
TGTGCCAGCACCATCGGACAGGGGAACTATGGCTACACCTTC,CASTIGQGNYGYTF,TRBV28,-,TRBD1,TRBJ1-2
TGTGCCACCAGCAGACCTTACACTAGCGTGAGCTCCTACAATGAGCAGTTCTTC,CATSRPYTSVSSYNEQFF,TRBV15,-,TRBD2,TRBJ2-1
TGTGCCTGGAAACCCGACTCAGGCAATCAGCCCCAGCATTTT,CAWKPDSGNQPQHF,TRBV30,-,-,TRBJ1-5
TGTGCCAGCACCTGGGGCCGGGCCCCGGAGCTGTTTTTT,CASTWGRAPELFF,TRBV28,-,-,TRBJ2-2
TGTGCCAGTAGTATCAGGGTTGAAGCTTTCTTT,CASSIRVEAFF,TRBV19,-,-,TRBJ1-1
TGTGCCAGCAGCTTCTTCGGGAAAATCTACAATGAGCAGTTCTTC,CASSFFGKIYNEQFF,TRBV13,-,-,TRBJ2-1
TGTGCCAGCAGCCAGCCCCAGCCTCGGGATGGCTACACCTTC,CASSQPQPRDGYTF,TRBV7-9,-,-,TRBJ1-2
TGTGCCAGCAGCTTGGTGCAGTATGGCTACACCTTC,CASSLVQYGYTF,TRBV5-4,-,-,TRBJ1-2
TGTGCCAGCAGCTTTTACCGGGACAGGGGAGACTATGGCTACACCTTC,CASSFYRDRGDYGYTF,TRBV5-6,-,TRBD1,TRBJ1-2
TGTGCCAGCAGCACCCAGGGGGCGCAAGACTATGGCTACACCTTC,CASSTQGAQDYGYTF,TRBV5-5,-,TRBD1,TRBJ1-2